The rows below give T cell receptor beta chains drawn from one sample of a study of CD4+ T cells in melanoma. Libraries were prepared by immunoSEQ multiplex PCR; TCRdb keeps only in-frame clonotypes and omits some of them. This table has roughly 150,000 clones, over 90% appearing once. The source is a human donor with melanoma. The CDR3 runs from the conserved cysteine through the conserved F or W. D genes are given only for firm matches. Where a row states a size, it is once, few, many or the class of an expanded clone; other rows omit it.

V gene,D gene,J gene,clone size,CDR3 DNA,CDR3 protein
TRBV5-1,NA,TRBJ1-4,NA,TGCGCCAGCAGCTCAGATGGAAGAGATAATGAAAAACTGTTTTTT,CASSSDGRDNEKLFF
TRBV5-1,NA,TRBJ1-2,NA,TGCGCCAGCAGCGTCCTAGGGGAAAACTATGGCTACACCTTC,CASSVLGENYGYTF
TRBV2,NA,TRBJ2-7,few,TGTGCCAGCGGACAGCGGAGGGCCTACGAGCAGTACTTC,CASGQRRAYEQYF
TRBV5-1,NA,TRBJ1-3,NA,TGCGCCAGCAGGCCAGGCTCTCCCTTTTCTGGAAACACCATATATTTT,CASRPGSPFSGNTIYF
TRBV5-1,NA,TRBJ2-7,NA,TGCGCCAGCAGCTTGGTGGAGGGCTACGAGCAGTACTTC,CASSLVEGYEQYF
TRBV21-1,NA,TRBJ1-5,NA,NA,CASSSRVGFGIQPQHF
TRBV6-1,NA,TRBJ2-2,NA,TGTGCCAGCAGTGAAAAGGTGTACCTCCTTACCGGGGAGCTGTTTTTT,CASSEKVYLLTGELFF
TRBV19,NA,TRBJ1-5,NA,TGTGCCAGCGCGCTACAGGAAGGTCAGCCCCAGCATTTT,CASALQEGQPQHF
TRBV19,NA,TRBJ1-2,NA,TGTGCCAGTAGTGAAGGACAACTCATCGTCCCTTATGGCTACACCTTC,CASSEGQLIVPYGYTF
TRBV18,TRBD2,TRBJ2-5,NA,TGTGCCAGCTCACCTTTGGGTCGGACTAGCGGGGCCCACTACCAAGAGACCCAGTACTTC,CASSPLGRTSGAHYQETQYF
TRBV4-1,TRBD2,TRBJ2-3,NA,TGCGCCAGCAGCCAACCTATAGGTCGTCAGCGGGGGGAGGGGCTCACAGATACGCAGTATTTT,CASSQPIGRQRGEGLTDTQYF
TRBV19,NA,TRBJ2-1,NA,TGTGCCAGTAGTATCCTTGGGGGCGCCGAGTTCTTC,CASSILGGAEFF
TRBV28,NA,TRBJ1-5,NA,TGTGCCAGCAACTGGGGAGTAGTTCAGCCCCAGCATTTT,CASNWGVVQPQHF
TRBV5-4,NA,TRBJ1-2,NA,TGTGCCAGCAGCTTGGACAGGGAATTTGGCTACACCTTC,CASSLDREFGYTF
TRBV5-4,TRBD1,TRBJ2-2,NA,TGTGCCAGCAGCCTCCGGGACAGGGTCACCGGGGAGCTGTTTTTT,CASSLRDRVTGELFF
TRBV10-3,NA,TRBJ1-4,NA,TGTGCCACATCGAGGCAGGGAAGGGCAACTAATGAAAAACTGTTTTTT,CATSRQGRATNEKLFF
TRBV29-1,NA,TRBJ1-3,NA,TGCAGCGTCAGGGGCGAAACGGACACCATATATTTT,CSVRGETDTIYF
TRBV5-1,NA,TRBJ2-7,NA,TGCGCCAGCAGCCCAGGTTCGGCCGCGAGAGGGTACGAGCAGTACTTC,CASSPGSAARGYEQYF
TRBV7-9,NA,TRBJ2-5,NA,TGTGCCAGCAGCCTACAGGGATCGGGAGAGACCCAGTACTTC,CASSLQGSGETQYF
TRBV5-1,NA,TRBJ2-7,once,TGCGCCAGCAGCCCTGAATTGGGGATGACCTACGAGCAGTACTTC,CASSPELGMTYEQYF
TRBV5-1,TRBD2,TRBJ2-3,NA,TGCGCCAGCAGCTTTAATCTCTTGGGGGGGGGTGCCACAGATACGCAGTATTTT,CASSFNLLGGGATDTQYF
TRBV7-2,NA,TRBJ2-3,NA,TGTGCCAGCAGCTTAGCTTATTGGAACGCCGATACGCAGTATTTT,CASSLAYWNADTQYF
TRBV5-1,TRBD1,TRBJ1-2,NA,TGCGCCAGCAGCTTGAACAGGGGAGGCTACACCTTC,CASSLNRGGYTF
TRBV7-3,NA,TRBJ2-1,NA,TGTGCCAGCAGGAAATCAGGGAGCTCCTACAATGAGCAGTTCTTC,CASRKSGSSYNEQFF
TRBV7-2,NA,TRBJ1-2,few,TGTGCCAGCAGCTTAGGTTCAGGGGCCGGCTACACCTTC,CASSLGSGAGYTF
TRBV18,NA,TRBJ1-1,NA,TGTGCCAGCTCAAAAGAAACGGGTTTCGTGAGGGTTGAAGCTTTCTTT,CASSKETGFVRVEAFF
TRBV19,NA,TRBJ2-5,NA,TGTGCCAGTAGGAGAGGGCGGGGGCCACTAGAAGAGACCCAGTACTTC,CASRRGRGPLEETQYF
TRBV21-1,NA,TRBJ1-5,NA,TGTGCCAGCAGGAATCGTGGACGGGTTTCCAATCAGCCCCAGCATTTT,CASRNRGRVSNQPQHF
TRBV18,NA,TRBJ2-6,NA,TGTGCCAGCTCAGCCCGACAGGACGGGGCCAACGTCCTGACTTTC,CASSARQDGANVLTF
TRBV10-1,TRBD1,TRBJ2-7,NA,TGCGCCAGCAGTGGCGGTCGACGGCCGGGACAGGCATCCTACGAGCAGTACTTC,CASSGGRRPGQASYEQYF
TRBV30,TRBD1,TRBJ2-3,NA,TGTGCCTGGAGTGGAACGACAGGGGCAGATACGCAGTATTTT,CAWSGTTGADTQYF
TRBV9,NA,TRBJ1-3,NA,TGTGCCAGCAGCGCCTCGCGGGGATCTGGAAACACCATATATTTT,CASSASRGSGNTIYF
TRBV29-1,NA,TRBJ1-4,few,TGCAGCGTTGAGAAAGTCCGGCCGGGGGAAAAACTGTTTTTT,CSVEKVRPGEKLFF
TRBV19,TRBD1,TRBJ1-2,NA,TGTGCCAGTAGTTCCGGACAGGCCTTTTGGTATGGCTACACCTTC,CASSSGQAFWYGYTF
TRBV18,NA,TRBJ1-6,NA,TGTGCCAGCTCACAGGAGACAGACAATTCACCCCTCCACTTT,CASSQETDNSPLHF
TRBV18,TRBD2,TRBJ2-5,NA,TGTGCCAGCTCACCTTCGACTAGCGGAGAGACCCAGTACTTC,CASSPSTSGETQYF
TRBV29-1,NA,TRBJ2-7,NA,TGCAGCGCCGGGAGGGGGCTCAACGAGCAGTACTTC,CSAGRGLNEQYF
TRBV5-4,TRBD2,TRBJ2-7,once,TGTGCCAGCAGCTCGCCTACTAGCGGGGGATACGAGCAGTACTTC,CASSSPTSGGYEQYF
TRBV7-9,TRBD1,TRBJ1-2,few,TGTGCCAGCAGCCCCCAACCGGACAGGGGCTATGGCTACACCTTC,CASSPQPDRGYGYTF
TRBV5-1,TRBD2,TRBJ2-2,NA,TGCGCCAGCGGAGGGACTAGCGGGGGGATCGTCGGGGAGCTGTTTTTT,CASGGTSGGIVGELFF
TRBV7-9,TRBD1,TRBJ2-3,NA,TGTGCCAGCAGCTCGAATAGACAGGGGAGCACAGATACGCAGTATTTT,CASSSNRQGSTDTQYF
TRBV5-8,NA,TRBJ1-2,NA,TGTGCCAGCCTGCACGGATTGTCTAACTATGGCTACACCTTC,CASLHGLSNYGYTF
TRBV18,TRBD1,TRBJ2-5,NA,TGTGCCAGCTCACCGCCCGGGACAGCGGAGACCCAGTACTTC,CASSPPGTAETQYF
TRBV5-6,NA,TRBJ2-5,NA,TGTGCCAGCAGCCGAGGGGATGTATACCAAGAGACCCAGTACTTC,CASSRGDVYQETQYF
TRBV27,NA,TRBJ1-1,NA,TGTGCCAGCAGTTTAAGCTCGGGGGGGACTGAAGCTTTCTTT,CASSLSSGGTEAFF
TRBV2,TRBD2,TRBJ2-3,once,TGTGCCAGCACGAGGACTAGCGGGGGGGATACGCAGTATTTT,CASTRTSGGDTQYF
TRBV11-3,NA,TRBJ2-3,NA,TGTGCCAGCAGCTTAGATCTGCGGGATACGCAGTATTTT,CASSLDLRDTQYF
TRBV7-6,NA,TRBJ1-1,NA,TGTGCCAGCAGCTCCCGTCGAGGCTCACCCGAAAGGGACACTGAAGCTTTCTTT,CASSSRRGSPERDTEAFF
TRBV9,NA,TRBJ2-1,NA,TGTGCCAGCAGCGTCGGAATGTCGTATGAGCAGTTCTTC,CASSVGMSYEQFF
TRBV7-9,NA,TRBJ2-3,NA,TGTGCCAGCAGCTTAGCAGGCCCCTCCACAGATACGCAGTATTTT,CASSLAGPSTDTQYF
TRBV9,NA,TRBJ1-6,NA,TGTGCCAGCAGCTTCGGACAGCAAACCAATTCACCCCTCCACTTT,CASSFGQQTNSPLHF
TRBV6-1,NA,TRBJ2-1,NA,TGTGCCAGCAGTTCAAACAATGAGCAGTTCTTC,CASSSNNEQFF
TRBV9,TRBD1,TRBJ2-2,NA,TGTGCCAGCAGCGAGGACATACAGGGGCCATGGATCTCCGGGGAGCTGTTTTTT,CASSEDIQGPWISGELFF
TRBV4-1,TRBD1,TRBJ1-2,once,TGCGCCAGCAGCCAAGCTTCGGGACAGGCCTATGGCTACACCTTC,CASSQASGQAYGYTF
TRBV11-2,NA,TRBJ2-1,NA,TGTGCCAGCAGCTTAAGGACAAATGAGCAGTTCTTC,CASSLRTNEQFF
TRBV2,NA,TRBJ1-5,NA,TGTGCCAGCAGTGTCGGAGGGAATCAGCCCCAGCATTTT,CASSVGGNQPQHF
TRBV5-4,NA,TRBJ1-1,NA,TGTGCCAGCAGCCTAGGAGGGACGACTGAAGCTTTCTTT,CASSLGGTTEAFF
TRBV7-2,NA,TRBJ1-1,NA,TGTGCCAGCAGCCCACGGGCCGTGAACACTGAAGCTTTCTTT,CASSPRAVNTEAFF
TRBV30,NA,TRBJ1-1,NA,TGTGCCTGGAGTCAAACGACAGAAGCTTTCTTT,CAWSQTTEAFF